The next 14 T cell receptor beta chains were all read from a single sample in a study of T cells in Graves' hyperthyroidism and ophthalmopathy. The TCR beta CDR3 regions underwent amplification using RNA transcripts as the source. HTBI primers drove first-round RT-PCR of the TCR CDR3. Using its own MiXCR run on the multiplex PCR reads, TCRdb lists one record per CDR3 protein. The repertoire holds about 200,000 distinct CDR3 sequences, with about a sixth as singletons. Sequenced sample: blood. These receptors came from a woman aged 45-65 years with Graves' hyperthyroidism.

The chain is built from TRBV15 and TRBJ2-3, with 7 bases aligning to TRBD2. From germline, CDR1 is LNHNV and CDR2 YYDKDF (reference sequence). V shed 0 bases, J shed 5 bases, and the junction held 2 bases outside the gene matches. This CDR3 spans 14 amino acids. The CDR3 DNA sequence: TGTGCCACCAGCAGAGATTGGGGGGGAGATACGCAGTATTTT. It yields the protein CATSRDWGGDTQYF.

Only a few counts were recorded for this clonotype. This sequence joins TRBV13 and TRBJ1-2; 7 nucleotides align to TRBD1. This CDR3 comprises 17 residues. Trimming took 6 bases from V and 2 from J; bases not matched to a gene: 15. Per germline, CDR1 PRHDT and CDR2 FYEKMQ (reference sequence). Here the CDR3 DNA reads TGTGCCAGCAGGCCGGAAGGGGGCGTAGGCCTGAACTATGGCTACACCTTC. Translating gives CASRPEGGVGLNYGYTF.

The chain is built from TRBV6-2 or TRBV6-3 and TRBJ2-1, with D possibly matching TRBD1 (6 bases). This CDR3 has 13 residues. The ends were cut back, 5 bases at V and 5 bases at J, with 10 bases in the middle. CDR1 and CDR2 from the germline V gene are MNHEY and SVGEGT. The CDR3, as DNA: TGTGCCAGCAGTCCTCGGACAGACAATGAGCAGTTCTTC. Translated, it gives CASSPRTDNEQFF.

The CDR3 DNA is TGTGCCAGTAGTCATGGACAGGGGGCTGGCGGGAGATTTGTAAATGAGCAGTTCTTC. This codes for CASSHGQGAGGRFVNEQFF. The chain carries TRBV19 and TRBJ2-1, with 11 bases fitting TRBD1. This CDR3 contains 19 residues. The ends lost 5 bases at V and 7 bases at J; junction bases unmatched: 19. In germline, CDR1 is LNHDA, CDR2 SQIVND (reference sequence).

This clonotype was observed a few times. V gene TRBV19 combines with J gene TRBJ2-2; 7 nucleotides align to TRBD2. The CDR3 contains 15 residues. The V gene end was trimmed by 7 bases and the J gene end by 7 bases; junction bases not matched to a gene: 12. CDR1 and CDR2 from the germline V gene are LNHDA and SQIVND (reference sequence). The CDR3 region is CASMGGDAAVGELFF. As DNA, the CDR3 is TGTGCCAGTATGGGGGGGGATGCGGCGGTCGGGGAGCTGTTTTTT.

The V gene is TRBV20-1, the J gene TRBJ2-1, with a weak D call TRBD2 (6 bases). Trimming pared 6 bases from V and 7 bases from J, leaving 16 bases between. CDR1 DFQATT and CDR2 SNEGSKA come from the germline V gene (reference sequence). This CDR3 has 13 residues. Written as DNA, the CDR3 is TGCAGTGCCTTGGAGGGGATAAAGAATGAGCAGTTCTTC. Protein: CSALEGIKNEQFF.

This clonotype was found a few times. The chain links TRBV6-5 to TRBJ2-7; D is perhaps TRBD2 (6 bases). Trimming left V 0 bases short and J 4 bases short, with 10 bases between. Germline V gives CDR1 MNHEY, CDR2 SVGAGI. The CDR3 is 14 amino acids. This CDR3 reads CASSYSDYPYEQYF. Here the CDR3 DNA reads TGTGCCAGCAGTTACTCGGACTATCCGTACGAGCAGTACTTC.

Many counts were recorded for this clonotype. This chain uses TRBV20-1 with TRBJ1-5; 9 nucleotides align to TRBD1. After removal of 0 bases from V and 6 bases from J, the junction contained 6 bases not matched to a gene. The CDR3 runs to 15 residues. In germline, CDR1 is DFQATT, CDR2 SNEGSKA (reference sequence). For the CDR3, the DNA is TGCAGTGCTAGAGATACCGGACAGGGGAGTCAGCCCCAGCATTTT. Translated, it gives CSARDTGQGSQPQHF.

This sequence joins TRBV19 and TRBJ2-1, with 11 nucleotides matching TRBD2. This CDR3 contains 17 residues. Germline V gives CDR1 LNHDA, CDR2 SQIVND (reference sequence). The J segment lost 2 bases and the V segment lost 4 bases, leaving 7 bases of the junction unmatched. The CDR3 loop is CASSNPSGRSPYNEQFF. CDR3 DNA: TGTGCCAGTAGTAACCCTAGCGGGAGGAGTCCCTACAATGAGCAGTTCTTC.

This clonotype was counted between two and nine times. The chain recombines TRBV7-8 with TRBJ2-6; 7 bases line up with TRBD1. Germline trimming cut 5 bases from V and 0 bases from J; bases unmatched to any gene: 10. CDR1 and CDR2 (germline): SGHVS, FQNEAQ. The CDR3 runs 18 residues. CDR3 region: CASSPWRTGISGANVLTF. The CDR3 coding sequence is TGTGCCAGCAGCCCCTGGAGGACAGGAATCTCTGGGGCCAACGTCCTGACTTTC.

Of note for this clonotype: One base away lies a much larger clone, so this may be a sequencing read error. The chain is built from TRBV11-2 and TRBJ1-2; 11 bases fit TRBD1. Germline lookup yields CDR1 SGHAT and CDR2 FQNNGV. This CDR3 region has 13 residues. CDR3 bases: TGTGTCAGCAGCGCCGGGACAGGGGGTGGCTACACCTTC. Encoded protein: CVSSAGTGGGYTF.

This clonotype was recorded at least ten times. The V call is TRBV18, the J call TRBJ1-1, with TRBD1 matching over 9 bases. The junction had 5 bases not matched to a gene; V was cut back by 3 bases and J by 3 bases. The germline V gene has CDR1 KGHSH and CDR2 LQKENI. The CDR3 extends over 15 amino acids. The CDR3 protein is CASSPRRDRDTEAFF. In DNA, the CDR3 is TGTGCCAGCTCACCCCGCCGGGACAGGGACACTGAAGCTTTCTTT. The full variable domain, with the rest looked up from reference TRBV18 and TRBJ1-1, is NAGVMQNPRHLVRRRGQEARLRCSPMKGHSHVYWYRQLPEEGLKFMVYLQKENIIDESGMPKERFSAEFPKEGPSILRIQQVVRGDSAAYFCASSPRRDRDTEAFFGQGTRLTVV.

The chain combines TRBV4-1 with TRBJ1-2; D uncertain. The CDR3 length is 15 residues. V gave up 1 base and J gave up 0 bases, with 9 bases separating them. From germline, CDR1 is MGHRA and CDR2 YSYEKL. The CDR3 spells CASSQGLRTNYGYTF. DNA of the CDR3: TGCGCCAGCAGCCAAGGTTTAAGAACTAACTATGGCTACACCTTC.

About this clonotype: This could be a read error, since a much larger clone is one nucleotide away. The rearrangement joins TRBV7-2 to TRBJ2-5; 7 bases match TRBD1. This CDR3 has 14 amino acids. Germline CDR1 is SGHTA and CDR2 is FQGNSA. CDR3: CAGSLQGTLETQYF. CDR3 coding DNA: TGTGCCGGCAGCTTACAGGGGACCTTAGAGACCCAGTACTTC.